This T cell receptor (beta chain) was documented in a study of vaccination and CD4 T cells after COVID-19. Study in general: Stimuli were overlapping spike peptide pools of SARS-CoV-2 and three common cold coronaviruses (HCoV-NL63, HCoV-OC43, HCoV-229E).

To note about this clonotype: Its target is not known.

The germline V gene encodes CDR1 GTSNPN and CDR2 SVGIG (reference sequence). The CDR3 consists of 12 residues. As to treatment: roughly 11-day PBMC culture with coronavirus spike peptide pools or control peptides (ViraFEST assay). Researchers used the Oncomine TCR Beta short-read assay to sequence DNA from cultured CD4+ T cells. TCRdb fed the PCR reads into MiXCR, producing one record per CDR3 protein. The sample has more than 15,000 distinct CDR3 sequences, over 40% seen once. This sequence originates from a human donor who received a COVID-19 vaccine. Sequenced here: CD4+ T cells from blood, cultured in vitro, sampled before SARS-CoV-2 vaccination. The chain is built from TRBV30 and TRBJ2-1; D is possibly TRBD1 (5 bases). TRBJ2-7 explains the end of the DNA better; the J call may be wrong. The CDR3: CAWSVGRAEQYF. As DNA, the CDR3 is TGTGCCTGGAGTGTAGGCAGGGCCGAGCAGTACTTC.